The clone carrying this T cell receptor beta chain was counted once. The sample comes from a study of blood T cell repertoires in COVID-19. As for the study in general: Samples came from the United States, Italy and Spain, spanning acute and convalescent COVID-19.

The CDR3 consists of 17 residues. The germline V gene encodes CDR1 MGHRA and CDR2 YSYEKL. Unmatched junction bases numbered 6, after V lost 1 base and J lost 2 bases. The authors' processing: Amplification from reference gene primers served as the basis for estimated nucleated cell counts. Using immunoSEQ multiplex PCR, the repertoire was profiled, and TCRdb retains in-frame clones only, with some absent. V, J and clone size reflect that table, while D and trimming were determined from the DNA. This table has about 150,000 clones, about four fifths appearing once. This sequence originates from a man in his 60s with acute or convalescent COVID-19. V is TRBV4-1 and J is TRBJ2-3; 10 bases agree with TRBD2. Sequenced material: peripheral blood. CDR3 loop: CASSQGTLAGVTDTQYF. CDR3 coding DNA: TGCGCCAGCAGCCAAGGTACTCTAGCGGGGGTCACAGATACGCAGTATTTT.